The rows below give T cell receptor beta chains drawn from one sample of a study of T cells in Graves' hyperthyroidism and ophthalmopathy. TCRdb re-derived calls from the multiplex PCR reads in MiXCR, one entry per CDR3 protein. Of roughly 510,000 distinct CDR3 sequences in the sample, more than 20% are singletons; the top ten hold 26%. Sequences were obtained from blood. These receptors were obtained from a man between 18 and 29 years old with Graves' hyperthyroidism. The CDR3 runs from the conserved cysteine through the conserved F or W. D genes are given only for firm matches. Expanded clones are given a class, and other clones once, few, many or no size at all.

j_gene: TRBJ2-7
d_gene: TRBD2
v_gene: TRBV12-3/TRBV12-4
abundance: many
CDR3nt: TGTGCCAGCAGGGGCCTGCGGGGGAACTCCTACGAGCAGTACTTC
CDR3aa: CASRGLRGNSYEQYF

j_gene: TRBJ2-7
d_gene: -
v_gene: TRBV4-1
abundance: many
CDR3nt: TGCGCCAGCAGCCTCCCTGGGGGTAACTACGAGCAGTACTTC
CDR3aa: CASSLPGGNYEQYF

j_gene: TRBJ1-2
d_gene: -
v_gene: TRBV28
abundance: many
CDR3nt: TGTGCCAGCAGTCAAACCTTCTATGGCTACACCTTC
CDR3aa: CASSQTFYGYTF

j_gene: TRBJ1-5
d_gene: -
v_gene: TRBV19
abundance: many
CDR3nt: TGTGCCAGTAACCCCATTTATCGCGGCAGCAATCAGCCCCAGCATTTT
CDR3aa: CASNPIYRGSNQPQHF

j_gene: TRBJ2-7
d_gene: TRBD1
v_gene: TRBV6-5
abundance: many
CDR3nt: TGTGCCAGCAGTTACAGTGGACAGGGGAGCTCCTACGAGCAGTACTTC
CDR3aa: CASSYSGQGSSYEQYF

j_gene: TRBJ2-7
d_gene: -
v_gene: TRBV7-8
abundance: many
CDR3nt: TGTGCCAGCAGCTTACGCCTGGGCTACGAGCAGTACTTC
CDR3aa: CASSLRLGYEQYF

j_gene: TRBJ1-3
d_gene: -
v_gene: TRBV7-9
abundance: many
CDR3nt: TGTGCCAGCAGTGCGTCCTCTGGAAACACCATATATTTT
CDR3aa: CASSASSGNTIYF

j_gene: TRBJ1-2
d_gene: -
v_gene: TRBV6-5
abundance: many
CDR3nt: TGTGCCAGCAGTACAGTGATTGAGGGCTACACCTTC
CDR3aa: CASSTVIEGYTF

j_gene: TRBJ2-7
d_gene: -
v_gene: TRBV28
abundance: many
CDR3nt: TGTGCCAGCAATAGAGGGAAGGGAAAGACCTACGAGCAGTACTTC
CDR3aa: CASNRGKGKTYEQYF

j_gene: TRBJ2-5
d_gene: -
v_gene: TRBV30
abundance: many
CDR3nt: TGTGCCTGGAGTGTCGGAGGGCTTACCGAGTACTTC
CDR3aa: CAWSVGGLTEYF

j_gene: TRBJ1-1
d_gene: TRBD1
v_gene: TRBV7-8
abundance: many
CDR3nt: TGTGCCAGCAGCATACCGGGACAGGGGCGGCACACTGAAGCTTTCTTT
CDR3aa: CASSIPGQGRHTEAFF

j_gene: TRBJ2-7
d_gene: -
v_gene: TRBV11-1
abundance: many
CDR3nt: TGTGCCAGCAAAAAGGCGGGGACCTCCTACGAGCAGTACTTC
CDR3aa: CASKKAGTSYEQYF

j_gene: TRBJ1-2
d_gene: -
v_gene: TRBV20-1
abundance: few
CDR3nt: TGCAGTGCTCAGACCCCCTTGGGTGGCTACACCTTC
CDR3aa: CSAQTPLGGYTF

j_gene: TRBJ1-1
d_gene: TRBD1
v_gene: TRBV6-5
abundance: many
CDR3nt: TGTGCCAGCAGTCACGGGACAGTGAACACTGAAGCTTTCTTT
CDR3aa: CASSHGTVNTEAFF

j_gene: TRBJ2-5
d_gene: -
v_gene: TRBV27
abundance: many
CDR3nt: TGTGCCAGCAGTTCCTACACCGCCGAGACCCAGTACTTC
CDR3aa: CASSSYTAETQYF

j_gene: TRBJ1-3
d_gene: -
v_gene: TRBV12-3/TRBV12-4
abundance: many
CDR3nt: TGTGCCAGCAGATCGGACGGCTCTGGAAACACCATATATTTT
CDR3aa: CASRSDGSGNTIYF

j_gene: TRBJ2-7
d_gene: -
v_gene: TRBV5-1
abundance: many
CDR3nt: TGCGCCAGCAGCAATACTAGGGGCGAGCAGTACTTC
CDR3aa: CASSNTRGEQYF

j_gene: TRBJ2-7
d_gene: -
v_gene: TRBV19
abundance: many
CDR3nt: TGTGCCAGTAGTATTACCCTAGTCTCGCCCTACGAGCAGTACTTC
CDR3aa: CASSITLVSPYEQYF

j_gene: TRBJ2-7
d_gene: -
v_gene: TRBV6-1
abundance: many
CDR3nt: TGTGCCAGCAGTGAAGAAGGGGGGCCGGGAGAGCAGTACTTC
CDR3aa: CASSEEGGPGEQYF

j_gene: TRBJ2-7
d_gene: -
v_gene: TRBV6-5
abundance: few
CDR3nt: TGTGCCAGCAGTTACTCGAAGGGGGACGAGCAGTACTTC
CDR3aa: CASSYSKGDEQYF

j_gene: TRBJ1-2
d_gene: -
v_gene: TRBV9
abundance: many
CDR3nt: TGTGCCAGCAGCCCACGATCAAGGGACAAATTAAACTATGGCTACACCTTC
CDR3aa: CASSPRSRDKLNYGYTF

j_gene: TRBJ1-1
d_gene: TRBD1
v_gene: TRBV20-1
abundance: many
CDR3nt: TGCAGTGCTAGAGATGGACAGGGGTTGGTTTCTGAAGCTTTCTTT
CDR3aa: CSARDGQGLVSEAFF

j_gene: TRBJ2-6
d_gene: TRBD2
v_gene: TRBV3-1
abundance: many
CDR3nt: TGTGCCAGCAGCCACAGAGCGGGGGCCTTCTCTGGGGCCAACGTCCTGACTTTC
CDR3aa: CASSHRAGAFSGANVLTF

j_gene: TRBJ1-1
d_gene: TRBD1
v_gene: TRBV6-1
abundance: many
CDR3nt: TGTGCCAGCAGTGCCCATGACAGGGGGGTAAACACTGAAGCTTTCTTT
CDR3aa: CASSAHDRGVNTEAFF

j_gene: TRBJ1-1
d_gene: -
v_gene: TRBV10-3
abundance: many
CDR3nt: TGTGCCATCAATGCAGGCTGGGAGAACACTGAAGCTTTCTTT
CDR3aa: CAINAGWENTEAFF

j_gene: TRBJ2-2
d_gene: -
v_gene: TRBV27
abundance: few
CDR3nt: TGTGCCAGCAGTCCACCTGCCCAAAACACCGGGGAGCTGTTTTTT
CDR3aa: CASSPPAQNTGELFF

j_gene: TRBJ1-1
d_gene: TRBD1
v_gene: TRBV6-5
abundance: once
CDR3nt: TGTGCCAGCAGTTGGACAGGGCGGATGAACACTGAAGCTTTCTTT
CDR3aa: CASSWTGRMNTEAFF

j_gene: TRBJ2-7
d_gene: TRBD2
v_gene: TRBV29-1
abundance: many
CDR3nt: TGCAGCGTTGAAGATCGCGGGAGCTCCTACGAGCAGTACTTC
CDR3aa: CSVEDRGSSYEQYF

j_gene: TRBJ1-2
d_gene: -
v_gene: TRBV12-3/TRBV12-4
abundance: many
CDR3nt: TGTGCCAGCAGTTTAGGTATCGGTAGCTATGGCTACACCTTC
CDR3aa: CASSLGIGSYGYTF

j_gene: TRBJ2-2
d_gene: -
v_gene: TRBV24-1
abundance: many
CDR3nt: TGTGCCACCAGCGGGACCAGGAGGGACACCGGGGAGCTGTTTTTT
CDR3aa: CATSGTRRDTGELFF

j_gene: TRBJ2-7
d_gene: -
v_gene: TRBV27
abundance: -
CDR3nt: TGTGCCAGCAGTTTGTTCCCAAGTAGCGACGAGCAGTACTTC
CDR3aa: CASSLFPSSDEQYF

j_gene: TRBJ2-7
d_gene: -
v_gene: TRBV10-3
abundance: -
CDR3nt: TGTGCCATCAGTGAGCTCTACGAGCAGTACTTC
CDR3aa: CAISELYEQYF

j_gene: TRBJ2-7
d_gene: TRBD2
v_gene: TRBV9
abundance: -
CDR3nt: TGTGCCAGCAGCACGGGACTAGGGTCTTTCGAGCAGTACTTC
CDR3aa: CASSTGLGSFEQYF

j_gene: TRBJ2-4
d_gene: -
v_gene: TRBV28
abundance: few
CDR3nt: TGTGCCAGCAGTTTAGAGGTCCGAGGAGCCAAAAACATTCAGTACTTC
CDR3aa: CASSLEVRGAKNIQYF

j_gene: TRBJ2-3
d_gene: TRBD2
v_gene: TRBV28
abundance: once
CDR3nt: TGTGCCAGCAGTGTGACGGGACTAGTGACAGATACGCAGTATTTT
CDR3aa: CASSVTGLVTDTQYF

j_gene: TRBJ2-5
d_gene: -
v_gene: TRBV12-3/TRBV12-4
abundance: many
CDR3nt: TGTGCCAGCAGTTTAGAGGTGGGGCAAGAGACCCAGTACTTC
CDR3aa: CASSLEVGQETQYF

j_gene: TRBJ2-7
d_gene: -
v_gene: TRBV11-2
abundance: few
CDR3nt: TGTGCCAGCAGCTTAGGCCCTATCACCCACGAGCAGTACTTC
CDR3aa: CASSLGPITHEQYF

j_gene: TRBJ2-5
d_gene: -
v_gene: TRBV6-1
abundance: -
CDR3nt: TGTGCCAGCAGCGTCGGGAGCCAAGAGGCCCAGTACTTC
CDR3aa: CASSVGSQEAQYF

j_gene: TRBJ1-2
d_gene: -
v_gene: TRBV12-3/TRBV12-4
abundance: many
CDR3nt: TGTGCCAGCAGCCGTTCGGTCTATGGCTACACCTTC
CDR3aa: CASSRSVYGYTF

j_gene: TRBJ1-5
d_gene: -
v_gene: TRBV19
abundance: many
CDR3nt: TGTGCCAGTAGTATCTACGGACTAAGCGATCAGCCCCAGCATTTT
CDR3aa: CASSIYGLSDQPQHF

j_gene: TRBJ1-2
d_gene: -
v_gene: TRBV20-1
abundance: -
CDR3nt: TGCAGTGCTGGTGGGGACACTACTAACGATGGCTACACCTTC
CDR3aa: CSAGGDTTNDGYTF

j_gene: TRBJ1-2
d_gene: TRBD1
v_gene: TRBV19
abundance: few
CDR3nt: TGTGCCAGTAGTCTCGTGGACAGGGGGCGCGATGGCTACACCTTC
CDR3aa: CASSLVDRGRDGYTF

j_gene: TRBJ2-5
d_gene: -
v_gene: TRBV28
abundance: few
CDR3nt: TGTGCCAGCAGGATGACTGGAGGGTCCCAAGAGACCCAGTACTTC
CDR3aa: CASRMTGGSQETQYF

j_gene: TRBJ2-7
d_gene: TRBD1
v_gene: TRBV6-1
abundance: few
CDR3nt: TGTGCCACCGCTTCACAGGGGTGGTACGAGCAGTACTTC
CDR3aa: CATASQGWYEQYF

j_gene: TRBJ2-5
d_gene: TRBD1
v_gene: TRBV10-3
abundance: few
CDR3nt: TGTGCCATCAGGAGCGGACAGGGGACAGAGACCCAGTACTTC
CDR3aa: CAIRSGQGTETQYF

j_gene: TRBJ2-2
d_gene: -
v_gene: TRBV2
abundance: many
CDR3nt: TGTGCCAGCAGTGAATGGCAGTATAAGAACACCGGGGAGCTGTTTTTT
CDR3aa: CASSEWQYKNTGELFF

j_gene: TRBJ2-7
d_gene: TRBD1
v_gene: TRBV9
abundance: few
CDR3nt: TGTGCCAGCAGCGTCGGTCCGGGACAGGGATGGGACGAGCAGTACTTC
CDR3aa: CASSVGPGQGWDEQYF

j_gene: TRBJ1-3
d_gene: -
v_gene: TRBV6-1
abundance: many
CDR3nt: TGTGCCAGCATCGGGTATAGGAACACCATATATTTT
CDR3aa: CASIGYRNTIYF

j_gene: TRBJ1-2
d_gene: -
v_gene: TRBV3-1
abundance: few
CDR3nt: TGTGCCAGCAGCCAAGTGAGTTATGGCTACACCTTC
CDR3aa: CASSQVSYGYTF